Below, 8 T cell receptor beta chains from the same sample are listed, as sequenced in a study of shared clonotypes between healthy human individuals. Profiling relied on immunoSEQ multiplex PCR, and the TCRdb table lists in-frame clones only, not all of them. The sample lists 400,000 to 600,000 clones; roughly 83% were seen once. Sequenced input: PBMCs. The source is a woman aged 40 to 49 in good health. Some clones in this sample may be carry-over from other donors' samples.

In its sample, this clone was seen once. This rearrangement joins TRBV19 to TRBJ1-1; 9 bases agree with TRBD1. Trimming at V came to 5 bases and at J to 4 bases, leaving 17 bases not matched to a gene. Germline-derived CDR1 and CDR2 are LNHDA and SQIVND (reference sequence). The CDR3 consists of 18 residues. This CDR3 is CASSPIPGQGGWGTEAFF. Here the CDR3 DNA reads TGTGCCAGTAGTCCTATTCCGGGACAGGGAGGATGGGGCACTGAAGCTTTCTTT.

This clone appeared a single time. This chain joins TRBV18 and TRBJ2-7; possibly TRBD1 or TRBD2 for D (5 bases each). Germline loops: CDR1 KGHSH, CDR2 LQKENI. This CDR3 is built from 15 residues. Trimming cost V 3 bases and J 2 bases, with 14 bases left between them. CDR3 in DNA: TGTGCCAGCTCACCGGGGACGGAGTCCACCTACGAGCAGTACTTC. Translation gives CASSPGTESTYEQYF.

The chain combines TRBV2 with TRBJ2-2, with TRBD2 identical over 15 bases. From germline, CDR1 is SNHLY and CDR2 FYNNEI. This CDR3 comprises 22 residues. V lost 3 bases, J lost 3 bases, and 17 bases stayed unmatched. In DNA form, the CDR3 reads TGTGCCAGCAGTGATTCGAAGGGGGGCCGGACTAGCGGGAGGGATGACACCGGGGAGCTGTTTTTT. This encodes CASSDSKGGRTSGRDDTGELFF.

This clone was seen many times. The sample contains more than one DNA sequence encoding this CDR3. The chain combines TRBV5-4 with TRBJ1-5; D unresolved. Germline V gives CDR1 SGHNT, CDR2 YYREEE (reference sequence). This CDR3 has 17 residues. V lost 3 bases and J lost 5, with 21 bases in between. The CDR3 sequence: CASSYSKDFQTHQPQHF. The CDR3 nucleotides read TGTGCCAGCAGCTACTCTAAGGACTTTCAGACCCATCAGCCCCAGCATTTT.

The chain couples TRBV29-1 to TRBJ2-3; 13 nucleotides line up with TRBD2. The CDR3 has 15 amino acids. Germline V lookup: CDR1 SQVTM, CDR2 ANQGSEA. V trimming: 7 bases; J trimming: 0 bases; junction bases outside the gene matches: 4. The CDR3 spells CSGTSGGTSTDTQYF. The CDR3 DNA reads as TGCAGCGGGACTAGCGGGGGAACTAGCACAGATACGCAGTATTTT.

CDR3 in amino acids: CASSPGQGAHGYTF. In DNA form, the CDR3 reads TGTGCCAGCAGTCCCGGACAGGGGGCACACGGCTACACCTTC. V is TRBV27 and J is TRBJ1-2; 11 positions agree with TRBD1. J was trimmed by 8 bases and V by 5 bases; bases with no gene match: 7. CDR3 size: 14 residues. Per the germline V gene, CDR1 is MNHEY and CDR2 is SMNVEV (reference sequence).

CDR3 residues: CASSPRTSGRAGQYF. CDR3 in DNA: TGTGCCAGCAGTCCCCGGACTAGCGGGAGGGCGGGGCAGTACTTC. The genes are TRBV6-5 and TRBJ2-4; 15 bases line up with TRBD2. The CDR3 runs 15 residues. The J segment lost 13 bases and the V segment lost 5 bases, leaving 9 bases of the junction unmatched. Looked up from germline, CDR1 is MNHEY and CDR2 is SVGAGI.

A note on this clone: A junction end diverges from the germline sequence, so it may reflect a read error. The chain has TRBV5-4 and TRBJ2-7, with 9 bases identical to TRBD2. Germline V CDR1 and CDR2: SGHNT, YYREEE (reference sequence). The CDR3 consists of 14 residues. For the CDR3, the DNA is TGTGCCAGCAGCGGGCGGGAGGGCTCCGACGAGCAGTACTTC. This gives the protein CASSGREGSDEQYF. The full variable domain, with the rest looked up from reference TRBV5-4 and TRBJ2-7, is ETGVTQSPTHLIKTRGQQVTLRCSSQSGHNTVSWYQQALGQGPQFIFQYYREEENGRGNFPPRFSGLQFPNYSSELNVNALELDDSALYLCASSGREGSDEQYFGPGTRLTVT.